The source of this T cell receptor (beta chain) is a study of T-cell reconstitution after alpha-beta-depleted transplantation in children. Preparing the TCRbeta library involved the use of unique molecular identifiers. TCRdb independently ran MiXCR on the PCR reads; one entry per CDR3 protein. The table includes under 60,000 distinct CDR3 sequences, under 6.5% detected once. This clonotype was counted many times. V shed 1 base and J shed 0 bases, with 5 bases lying between them. Germline V gives CDR1 KGHSH, CDR2 LQKENI. The CDR3 totals 14 residues. The chain uses TRBV18 and TRBJ2-3, with no clear D. This TCR derives from a female patient between 2 and 15 years old who had a stem cell transplant for aplastic anemia, so the T cells may come from the graft donor. Sample: PBMCs, mostly from graft donor cells, taken 60 days after TCRalphabeta/CD19-depleted stem cell transplant. The CDR3 sequence: CASSPLASTDTQYF. The CDR3 DNA is TGTGCCAGCTCACCACTAGCTAGCACAGATACGCAGTATTTT.